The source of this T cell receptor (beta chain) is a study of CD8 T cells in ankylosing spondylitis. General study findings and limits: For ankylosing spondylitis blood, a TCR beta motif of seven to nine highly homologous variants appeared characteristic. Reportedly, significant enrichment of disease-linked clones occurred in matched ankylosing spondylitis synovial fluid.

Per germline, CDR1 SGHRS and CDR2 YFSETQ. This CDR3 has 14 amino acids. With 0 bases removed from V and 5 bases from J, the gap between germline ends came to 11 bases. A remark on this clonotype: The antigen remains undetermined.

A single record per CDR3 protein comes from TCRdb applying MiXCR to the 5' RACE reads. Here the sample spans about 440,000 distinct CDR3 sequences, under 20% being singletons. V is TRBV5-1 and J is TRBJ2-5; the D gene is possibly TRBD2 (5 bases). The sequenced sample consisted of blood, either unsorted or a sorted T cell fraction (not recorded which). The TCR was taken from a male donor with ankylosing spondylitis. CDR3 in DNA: TGCGCCAGCAGCTTGGGGTGGGTAGCGGAGACCCAGTACTTC. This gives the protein CASSLGWVAETQYF.